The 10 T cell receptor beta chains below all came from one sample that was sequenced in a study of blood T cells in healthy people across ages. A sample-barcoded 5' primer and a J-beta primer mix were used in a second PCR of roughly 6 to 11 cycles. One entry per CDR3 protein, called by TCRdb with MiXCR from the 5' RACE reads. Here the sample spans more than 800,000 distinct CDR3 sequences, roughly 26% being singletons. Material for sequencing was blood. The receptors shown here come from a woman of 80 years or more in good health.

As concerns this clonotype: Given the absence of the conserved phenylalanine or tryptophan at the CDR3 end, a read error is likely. The CDR3 DNA sequence: TGTGCCAGCTCACCACAGGGTACGGACACTGAAGCTTTCTGT. It translates to CASSPQGTDTEAFC. The chain recombines TRBV18 with TRBJ1-1; D gene uncertain. This CDR3 is 14 amino acids long. The V gene's germline CDR1 is KGHSH and CDR2 LQKENI. Deletions cut 1 base from V and 3 bases from J, with 9 bases between.

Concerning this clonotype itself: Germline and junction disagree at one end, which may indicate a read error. The CDR3 coding sequence is TGTGCCAGCAGTAGAAGGGGTGGTCAGCCCCAGCATTTT. This codes for CASSRRGGQPQHF. The chain combines TRBV19 with TRBJ1-5; a possible D gene is TRBD1 (5 bases). The germline gives CDR1 LNHDA, CDR2 SQIVND (reference sequence). This CDR3 contains 13 residues.

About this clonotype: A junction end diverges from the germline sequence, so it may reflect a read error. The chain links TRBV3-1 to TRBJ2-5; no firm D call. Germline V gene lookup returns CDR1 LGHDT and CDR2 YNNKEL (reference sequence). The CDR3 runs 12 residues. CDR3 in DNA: TGTGCCGGCAGCCAAGTGGAGGAGACCCAGTACTTC. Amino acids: CAGSQVEETQYF.

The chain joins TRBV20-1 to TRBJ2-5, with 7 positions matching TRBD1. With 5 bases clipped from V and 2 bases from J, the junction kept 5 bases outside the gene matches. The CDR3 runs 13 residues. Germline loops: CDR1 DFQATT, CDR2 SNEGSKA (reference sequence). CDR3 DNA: TGCAGTGCTGACCTGACAGGGCAAGAGACCCAGTACTTC. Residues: CSADLTGQETQYF.

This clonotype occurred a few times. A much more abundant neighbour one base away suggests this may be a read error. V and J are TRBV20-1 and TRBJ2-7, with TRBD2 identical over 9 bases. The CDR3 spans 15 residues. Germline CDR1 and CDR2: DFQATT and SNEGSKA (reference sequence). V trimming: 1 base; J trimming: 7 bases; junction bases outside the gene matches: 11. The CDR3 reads CSARVAGDFYNEQYF. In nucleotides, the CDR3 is TGCAGTGCTAGAGTAGCGGGGGACTTCTACAATGAGCAGTACTTC.

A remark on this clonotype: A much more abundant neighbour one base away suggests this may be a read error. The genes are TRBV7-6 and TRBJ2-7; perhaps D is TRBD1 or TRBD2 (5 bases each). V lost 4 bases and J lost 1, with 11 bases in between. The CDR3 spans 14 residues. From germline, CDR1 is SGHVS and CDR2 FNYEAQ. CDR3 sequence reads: CASSSVGESYEQYF. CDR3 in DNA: TGTGCCAGCAGCTCAGTGGGGGAATCCTACGAGCAGTACTTC.

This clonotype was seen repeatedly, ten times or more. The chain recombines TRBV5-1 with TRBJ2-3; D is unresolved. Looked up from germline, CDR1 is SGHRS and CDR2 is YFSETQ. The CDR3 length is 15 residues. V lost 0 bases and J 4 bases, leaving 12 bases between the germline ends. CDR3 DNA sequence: TGCGCCAGCAGCTTGGCCCATGGAAGCGCAGATACGCAGTATTTT. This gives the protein CASSLAHGSADTQYF.

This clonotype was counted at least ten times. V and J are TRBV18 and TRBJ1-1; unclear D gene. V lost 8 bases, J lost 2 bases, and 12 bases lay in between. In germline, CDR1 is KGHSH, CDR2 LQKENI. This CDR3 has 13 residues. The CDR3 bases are TGTGCCAGCAGCCCTCTGAGAAACACTGAAGCTTTCTTT. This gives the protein CASSPLRNTEAFF.

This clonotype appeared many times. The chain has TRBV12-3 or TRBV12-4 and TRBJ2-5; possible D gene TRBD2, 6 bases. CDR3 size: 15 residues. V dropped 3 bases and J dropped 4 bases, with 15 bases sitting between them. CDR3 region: CASSFRGAIVETQYF. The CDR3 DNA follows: TGTGCCAGCAGTTTTCGCGGGGCAATTGTAGAGACCCAGTACTTC.

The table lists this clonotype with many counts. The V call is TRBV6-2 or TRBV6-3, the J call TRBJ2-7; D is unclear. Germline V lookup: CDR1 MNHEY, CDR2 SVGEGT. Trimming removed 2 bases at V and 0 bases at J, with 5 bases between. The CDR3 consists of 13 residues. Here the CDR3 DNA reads TGTGCCAGCAGTTACGACGGCTCCTACGAGCAGTACTTC. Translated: CASSYDGSYEQYF.